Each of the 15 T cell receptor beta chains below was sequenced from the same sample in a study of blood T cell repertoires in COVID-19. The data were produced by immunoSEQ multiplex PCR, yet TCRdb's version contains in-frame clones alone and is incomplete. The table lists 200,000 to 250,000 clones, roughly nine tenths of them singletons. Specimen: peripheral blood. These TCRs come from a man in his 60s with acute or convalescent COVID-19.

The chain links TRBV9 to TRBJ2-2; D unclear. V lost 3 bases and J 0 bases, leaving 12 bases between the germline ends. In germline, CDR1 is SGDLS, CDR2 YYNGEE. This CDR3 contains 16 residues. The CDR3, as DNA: TGTGCCAGCAGCGGATACGGGTGGCCGAACACCGGGGAGCTGTTTTTT. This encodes CASSGYGWPNTGELFF.

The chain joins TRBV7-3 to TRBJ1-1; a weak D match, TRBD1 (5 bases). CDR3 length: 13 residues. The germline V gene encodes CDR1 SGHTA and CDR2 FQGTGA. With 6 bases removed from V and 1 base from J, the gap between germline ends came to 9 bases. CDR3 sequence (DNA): TGTGCCAGCAGGGAGGGGAGGAACACTGAAGCTTTCTTT. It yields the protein CASREGRNTEAFF.

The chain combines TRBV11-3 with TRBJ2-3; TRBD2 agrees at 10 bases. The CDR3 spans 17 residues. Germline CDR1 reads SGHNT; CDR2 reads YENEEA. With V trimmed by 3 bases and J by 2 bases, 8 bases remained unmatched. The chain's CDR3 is CASSLKGAGGLTDTQYF. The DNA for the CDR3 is TGTGCCAGCAGCTTGAAGGGAGCGGGAGGGCTCACAGATACGCAGTATTTT.

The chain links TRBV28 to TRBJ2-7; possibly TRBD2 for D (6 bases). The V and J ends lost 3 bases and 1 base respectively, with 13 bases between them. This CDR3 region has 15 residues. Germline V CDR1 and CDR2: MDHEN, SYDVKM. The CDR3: CASSLGGTLSYEQYF. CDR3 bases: TGTGCCAGCAGTTTGGGCGGGACCCTATCCTACGAGCAGTACTTC.

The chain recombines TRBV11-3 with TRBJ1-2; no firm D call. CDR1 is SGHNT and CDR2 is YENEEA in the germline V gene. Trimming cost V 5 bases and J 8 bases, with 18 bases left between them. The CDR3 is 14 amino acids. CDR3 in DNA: TGTGCCAGCAGCCGAGACGGACTTGTACGCGGCTACACCTTC. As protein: CASSRDGLVRGYTF.

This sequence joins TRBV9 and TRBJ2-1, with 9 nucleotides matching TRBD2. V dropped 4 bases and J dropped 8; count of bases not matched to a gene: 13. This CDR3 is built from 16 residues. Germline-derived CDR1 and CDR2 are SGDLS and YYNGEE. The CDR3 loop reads CASSTLSGGSGDEQFF. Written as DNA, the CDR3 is TGTGCCAGCAGCACTTTGAGCGGGGGGTCGGGTGATGAGCAGTTCTTC.

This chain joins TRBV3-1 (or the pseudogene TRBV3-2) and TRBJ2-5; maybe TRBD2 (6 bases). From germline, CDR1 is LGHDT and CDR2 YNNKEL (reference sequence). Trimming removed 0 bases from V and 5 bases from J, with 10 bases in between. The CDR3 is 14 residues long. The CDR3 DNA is TGTGCCAGCAGCCAAGATTCCCTAGCGGAGACCCAGTACTTC. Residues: CASSQDSLAETQYF.

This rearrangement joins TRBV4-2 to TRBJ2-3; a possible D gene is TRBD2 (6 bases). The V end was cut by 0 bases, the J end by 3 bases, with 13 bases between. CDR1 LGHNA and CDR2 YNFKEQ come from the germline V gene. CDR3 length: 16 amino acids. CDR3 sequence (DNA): TGTGCCAGCAGCCAAGACCCGGGAGCTGGGACAGATACGCAGTATTTT. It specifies CASSQDPGAGTDTQYF.

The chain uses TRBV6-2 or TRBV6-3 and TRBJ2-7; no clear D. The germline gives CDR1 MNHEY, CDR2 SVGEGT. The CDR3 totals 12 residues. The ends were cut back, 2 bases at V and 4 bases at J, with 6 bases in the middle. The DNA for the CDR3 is TGTGCCAGCAGTTACCCTGTGTACGAGCAGTACTTC. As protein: CASSYPVYEQYF.

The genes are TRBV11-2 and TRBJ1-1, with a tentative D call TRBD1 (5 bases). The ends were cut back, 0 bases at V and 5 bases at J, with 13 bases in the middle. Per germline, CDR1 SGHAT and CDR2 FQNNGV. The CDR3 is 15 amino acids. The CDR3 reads CASSLDFSGGTEAFF. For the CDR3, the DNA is TGTGCCAGCAGCTTAGATTTCAGTGGGGGGACTGAAGCTTTCTTT.

CDR3 DNA sequence: TGTGCCAGCAGGCTAGCGGGGCTCACAGATACGCAGTATTTT. This codes for CASRLAGLTDTQYF. The chain links TRBV3-1 (or the pseudogene TRBV3-2) to TRBJ2-3; 9 bases line up with TRBD2. The CDR3 sequence is 14 residues long. The germline gives CDR1 LGHDT, CDR2 YNNKEL (reference sequence). With 6 bases clipped from V and 2 bases from J, the junction kept 3 bases outside the gene matches.

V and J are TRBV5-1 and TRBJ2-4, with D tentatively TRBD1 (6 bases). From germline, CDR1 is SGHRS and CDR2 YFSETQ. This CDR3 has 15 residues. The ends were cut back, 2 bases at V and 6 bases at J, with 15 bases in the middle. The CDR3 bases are TGCGCCAGCAGCTTTATGACAGGTGATACAAACATTCAGTACTTC. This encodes CASSFMTGDTNIQYF.

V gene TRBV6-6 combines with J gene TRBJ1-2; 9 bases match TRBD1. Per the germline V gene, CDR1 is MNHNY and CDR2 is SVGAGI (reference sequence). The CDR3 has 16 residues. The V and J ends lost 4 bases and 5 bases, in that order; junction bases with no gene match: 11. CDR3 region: CASSWGTDRGTYGYTF. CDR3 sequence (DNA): TGTGCCAGCAGTTGGGGAACCGACAGGGGGACATATGGCTACACCTTC.

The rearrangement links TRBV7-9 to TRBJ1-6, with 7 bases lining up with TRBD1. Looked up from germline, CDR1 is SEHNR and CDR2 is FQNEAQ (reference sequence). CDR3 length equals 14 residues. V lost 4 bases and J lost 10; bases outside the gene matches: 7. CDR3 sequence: CASSSRQGASPLHF. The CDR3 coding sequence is TGTGCCAGCAGCTCCAGACAGGGAGCCTCACCCCTCCACTTT.

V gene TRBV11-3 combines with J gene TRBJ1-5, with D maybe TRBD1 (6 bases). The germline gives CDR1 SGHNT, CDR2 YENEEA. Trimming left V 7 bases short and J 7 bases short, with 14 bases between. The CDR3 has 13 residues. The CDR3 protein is CASTRGQGQPQHF. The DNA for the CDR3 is TGTGCCAGCACCCGGGGTCAGGGGCAGCCCCAGCATTTT.